The clone carrying this TCR beta chain has just a few counts. The antigen remains undetermined. Losses at the gene ends were 6 bases for V and 0 bases for J; bases not matched to a gene: 8. Germline V CDR1 and CDR2: DFQATT, SNEGSKA (reference sequence). CDR3 length equals 15 residues. The entry originates in a study of response to subunit inactivated influenza vaccine. Study conclusions and caveats: That few new T cells are recruited by each seasonal influenza vaccination was the authors' suggestion.

From the RT-PCR reads, TCRdb called clonotypes with MiXCR, one entry per CDR3 protein. The sample yields some 520,000 distinct CDR3 sequences, approximately 15% seen once. The TCR comes from a man aged 45 to 70 who received an inactivated influenza vaccine. The chain recombines TRBV20-1 with TRBJ2-3, with 8 bases identical to TRBD2. The sample here was CD4+ T cells sorted from PBMCs, taken around 25 months after vaccination. This CDR3 is CSAKTSASSTDTQYF. Here the CDR3 DNA reads TGCAGTGCAAAGACTAGCGCCTCTAGCACAGATACGCAGTATTTT.